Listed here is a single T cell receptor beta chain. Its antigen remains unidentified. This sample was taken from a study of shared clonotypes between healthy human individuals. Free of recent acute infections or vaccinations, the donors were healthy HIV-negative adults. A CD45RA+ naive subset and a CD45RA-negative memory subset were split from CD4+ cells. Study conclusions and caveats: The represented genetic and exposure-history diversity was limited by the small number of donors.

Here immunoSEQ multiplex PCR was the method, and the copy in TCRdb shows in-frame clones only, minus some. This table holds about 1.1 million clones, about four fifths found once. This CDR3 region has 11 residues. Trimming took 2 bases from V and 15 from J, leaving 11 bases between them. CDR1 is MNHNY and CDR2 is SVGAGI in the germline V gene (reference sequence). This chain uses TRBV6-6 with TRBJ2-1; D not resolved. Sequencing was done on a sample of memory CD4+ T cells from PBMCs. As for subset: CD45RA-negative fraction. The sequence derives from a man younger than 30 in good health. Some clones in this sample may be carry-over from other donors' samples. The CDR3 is CASSYPPNLFF. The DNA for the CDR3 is TGTGCCAGCAGTTACCCTCCAAACCTGTTCTTC.